This T cell receptor (beta chain) originates from a study of T cell repertoires in cytomegalovirus infection. This clonotype was recorded once. Its antigen is undetermined. One junction end disagrees with the germline gene, perhaps due to a read error. Whole-study results and caveats: CMV-specific TCR beta clonotypes restricted by HLA-C were the ones dominating the ex vivo response.

Germline V gives CDR1 MNHGY, CDR2 SAAAGT. The CDR3 is 17 amino acids. TCRdb called the reads again in MiXCR, with one record for every CDR3 protein. The sample carries under 850,000 distinct CDR3 sequences, 35% to 45% recorded once. The clonotype originates from a human donor in good health (CMV status not recorded). Some clones in this sample may be carry-over from other donors' samples. This chain connects TRBV6-8 to TRBJ1-2, with 7 bases that match TRBD1. Sample: PBMCs. CDR3 DNA: TGTGCCAGAAGTTACTCGCGGAGGGGGCTAGGAAACTATGTCTACACCTTC. Amino acids: CARSYSRRGLGNYVYTF.